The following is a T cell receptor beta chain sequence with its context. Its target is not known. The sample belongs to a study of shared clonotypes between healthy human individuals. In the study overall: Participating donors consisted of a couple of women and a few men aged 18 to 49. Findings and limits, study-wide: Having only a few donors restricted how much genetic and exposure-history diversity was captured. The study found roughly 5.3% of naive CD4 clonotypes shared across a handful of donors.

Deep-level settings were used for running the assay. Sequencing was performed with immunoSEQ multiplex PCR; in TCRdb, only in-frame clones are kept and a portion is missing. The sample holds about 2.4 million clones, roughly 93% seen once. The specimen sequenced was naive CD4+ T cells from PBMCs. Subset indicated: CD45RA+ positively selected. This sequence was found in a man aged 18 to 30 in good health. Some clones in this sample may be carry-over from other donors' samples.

The CDR3 is CASSVDDDPGTFYTF. CDR3 bases: TGTGCCAGCAGCGTAGACGACGACCCGGGGACATTTTACACCTTC. The genes are TRBV9 and TRBJ1-2, with D tentatively TRBD1 (6 bases). Germline CDR1 reads SGDLS; CDR2 reads YYNGEE. Trimming cost V 0 bases and J 11 bases, with 20 bases left between them. The CDR3 runs 15 residues. Variable domain in full (rest from reference TRBV9 and TRBJ1-2): DSGVTQTPKHLITATGQRVTLRCSPRSGDLSVYWYQQSLDQGLQFLIQYYNGEERAKGNILERFSAQQFPDLHSELNLSSLELGDSALYFCASSVDDDPGTFYTFGSGTRLTVV.